The present entry profiles one TCR beta chain with its context. This clonotype was seen ten or more times. The antigen it binds to is not known. There are no base qualities to consult, and no much larger clone falls within one base. This record comes from a study of read filtering for tumor transcriptome and immune sequencing (dated by TCRdb to about 2020). About the study as a whole: Of the patients in the cohort, 17 were male and around 14 were female, and their mean age was 65.9 years, with a range of about 47 to 85. After DNase treatment, whole-transcriptome libraries were prepared using the TruSeq RNA Access Library Prep Kit. Using the same bone marrow samples, the study compared TCR repertoires obtained by targeted immune repertoire sequencing with those obtained by bulk whole-transcriptome sequencing. As a main aim, a read-filtering strategy for immune repertoire data was addressed, with the specific question being whether clonotypes supported by a single read should be removed. By revised international staging, 8 patients were R-ISS I, some 16 were R-ISS II and 6 or 7 were R-ISS III. TCR-region mapped reads per sample ranged from about 4.05 to 10.27 million with IR-seq versus only about 85 to 1273 with RNA-seq.

Bone marrow was sampled from every patient at the time of active disease. Bone marrow mononuclear cells were isolated by Ficoll-Hypaque density gradient centrifugation. To remove myeloma plasma cells, the cells were labeled with CD138 magnetic microbeads on a MACS separator, and CD138-negative cells were then collected by negative selection. Flow cytometry on an Attune NxT with CD138 antibodies was used to check the purity of the isolated cells. Total RNA was extracted with TRIzol reagent and quantified with a NanoDrop spectrophotometer. Paired RNA-seq and IR-seq were performed on each patient's CD138-negative bone marrow sample. Summary of the overall study and its limitations: In IR-seq, roughly four fifths of clonotypes but approximately 4% of total reads were represented by single-read clonotypes, whereas in RNA-seq, around 75% of clonotypes and around 45% of reads were represented by single-read clonotypes. Clonotypes were captured by IR-seq at much higher depth and more reliably than by RNA-seq, and smaller IR-seq throughput was sufficient for identification of most shared clonotypes. When single-read clonotypes were removed, the proportions of shared clonotypes in IR-seq and RNA-seq correlated more strongly. The sorted CD138-negative fraction was a mixed bone marrow immune population, not purified T cells.

Including the terminal cysteine and phenylalanine, the CDR3 comprises 13 residues. Only the CDR3 portion is preserved as DNA: 39 bases, with reading frame beginning at the first base. CDR1 SGHDN and CDR2 FVKESK were looked up in the germline V gene. The junction carries 8 bases between V and J, which are trimmed by 4 bases and 4 bases respectively. The Immunoverse kit was used to build TCR libraries from about 400 ng RNA, with molecular barcoded adaptors covering alpha/delta and beta/gamma chains. TCR library preparation used the same RNA that was used for transcriptome sequencing. Sequencing of the TCR libraries was done on an Illumina HiSeq 4000 with 2 x 150 cycles. As for the authors' bioinformatics: Using MiXCR, which included quality filtering and error correction, TCR reads were aligned to human V, D, J and C references and then assembled into CDR3 clonotypes. Clonotype counts and gene usage diversity were analyzed with the tcR package in R. Raw mapping reads were checked after the RNA-seq reads had been mapped by STAR aligner version 2.5.3a onto the human GRCh37 genome. To test how sequencing depth affects detected clonotypes, IR-seq fastq files were randomly downsampled with Seqtk 1.3. TCRdb itself trimmed the public reads at Q25 with fastp, ran MiXCR and retained productive beta chains. CDR3 protein duplicates are merged, each entry listing the most common genes and DNA. The V and J calls here are based on TCRdb, not the publication. For this sample there are 39,000 or so distinct CDR3 sequences; roughly 13% appear just once. The ten most abundant clones make up 30% of the sample.

This clonotype originated in a donor aged 40 or older with multiple myeloma. Specimen: a population of CD138-negative cells sorted from bone marrow. The cell subset or site label here, explained by the study, means: bone marrow mononuclear cells depleted of CD138+ plasma/myeloma cells by negative magnetic selection. The sequence is built from TRBV14 and TRBJ2-1; perhaps TRBD1 is the D gene, with 7 bases matching. In nucleotides, the sequence is TGTGCCAGCAGCCCAGGGGGGTACAATGAGCAGTTCTTC. The translation is CASSPGGYNEQFF.